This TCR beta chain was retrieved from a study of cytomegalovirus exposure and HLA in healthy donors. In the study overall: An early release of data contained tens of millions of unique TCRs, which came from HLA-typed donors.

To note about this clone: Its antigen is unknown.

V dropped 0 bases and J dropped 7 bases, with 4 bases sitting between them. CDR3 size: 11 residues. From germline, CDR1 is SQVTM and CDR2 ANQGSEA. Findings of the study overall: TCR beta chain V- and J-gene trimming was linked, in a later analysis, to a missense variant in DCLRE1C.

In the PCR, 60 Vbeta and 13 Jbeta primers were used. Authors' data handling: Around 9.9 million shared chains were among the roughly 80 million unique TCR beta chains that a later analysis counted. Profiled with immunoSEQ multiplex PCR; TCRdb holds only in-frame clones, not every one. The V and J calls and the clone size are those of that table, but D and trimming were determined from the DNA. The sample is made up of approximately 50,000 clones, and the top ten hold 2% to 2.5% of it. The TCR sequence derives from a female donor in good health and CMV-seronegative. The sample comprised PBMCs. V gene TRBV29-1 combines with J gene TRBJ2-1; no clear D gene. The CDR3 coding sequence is TGCAGCGTTGAAGAGAGGAATGAGCAGTTCTTC. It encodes CSVEERNEQFF.